The 12 T cell receptor beta chains reported below all come from one sample, sequenced in a study of blood T cell repertoires in COVID-19. The protocol was immunoSEQ multiplex PCR, while the TCRdb copy is restricted to in-frame clones and leaves out a portion. The repertoire holds about 110,000 clones, with over 65% as singletons. Sequencing was done on a sample of peripheral blood. The receptors stem from a woman older than 75 with acute or convalescent COVID-19.

The chain joins TRBV20-1 to TRBJ2-3; D possibly corresponds to TRBD2 (6 bases). This CDR3 is 14 amino acids long. The ends were cut back, 3 bases at V and 4 bases at J, with 14 bases in the middle. Looked up from germline, CDR1 is DFQATT and CDR2 is SNEGSKA (reference sequence). The CDR3 DNA follows: TGCAGTGCTAGTCCGCTAGCGCGGGCAGATACGCAGTATTTT. Translation: CSASPLARADTQYF.

This chain joins TRBV5-5 and TRBJ1-1, with a tentative D call TRBD1 (6 bases). V lost 1 base, J lost 4 bases, and 8 bases lay in between. The CDR3 runs 13 residues. Germline CDR1 and CDR2: SGHKS and YYEKEE (reference sequence). CDR3 amino acids: CASSLTGFTEAFF. The CDR3 DNA reads TGTGCCAGCAGCTTGACAGGGTTCACTGAAGCTTTCTTT.

The V call is TRBV28, the J call TRBJ1-5; D call uncertain. The germline V gene encodes CDR1 MDHEN and CDR2 SYDVKM. V was trimmed by 1 base and J by 2 bases, leaving 9 bases between them. The length of the CDR3 is 15 residues. Here the CDR3 DNA reads TGTGCCAGCAGTTTATATGTCAGCGGCAATCAGCCCCAGCATTTT. It translates to CASSLYVSGNQPQHF.

This sequence joins TRBV19 and TRBJ1-6; a weak D match, TRBD1 (5 bases). CDR1 LNHDA and CDR2 SQIVND come from the germline V gene (reference sequence). V lost 7 bases and J lost 4, with 14 bases in between. The CDR3 has 15 residues. CDR3 bases: TGTGCCAGTACGAGCGGGGGGGGATATAATTCACCCCTCCACTTT. Its translation is CASTSGGGYNSPLHF.

This clone was counted a few times. The gene calls are TRBV6-2 or TRBV6-3 and TRBJ1-1; 7 bases are shared with TRBD1. Germline CDR1 and CDR2: MNHEY and SVGEGT. V shed 5 bases and J 0 bases; nucleotides not matched to a gene: 6. This CDR3 is 15 amino acids long. This CDR3 reads CASSNRGQLNTEAFF. DNA of the CDR3: TGTGCCAGCAGTAACCGGGGACAGCTGAACACTGAAGCTTTCTTT.

This chain links TRBV4-1 with TRBJ2-5; 9 bases align to TRBD2. CDR1 is MGHRA, CDR2 YSYEKL, per germline. Unmatched junction bases numbered 0, after V lost 1 base and J lost 3 bases. The CDR3 has 14 amino acids. Written as DNA, the CDR3 is TGCGCCAGCAGCCAAGGACTAGCGGAAGAGACCCAGTACTTC. Translating gives CASSQGLAEETQYF.

V and J are TRBV7-2 and TRBJ2-7, with TRBD2 identical over 7 bases. The CDR3 is 14 amino acids. V shed 4 bases, J shed 4 bases, and the junction held 7 bases outside the gene matches. Per the germline V gene, CDR1 is SGHTA and CDR2 is FQGNSA. The CDR3 nucleotides are TGTGCCAGCAGCTCCCCTAGCGGAGCTTACGAGCAGTACTTC. This codes for CASSSPSGAYEQYF.

The genes are TRBV10-3 and TRBJ2-3; a possible D gene is TRBD2 (6 bases). The length of the CDR3 is 14 residues. Trimming left V 6 bases short and J 2 bases short, with 12 bases between. Germline values: CDR1 ENHRY, CDR2 SYGVKD. CDR3 sequence reads: CAISIGEATDTQYF. In nucleotides, the CDR3 is TGTGCCATCAGCATAGGGGAGGCCACAGATACGCAGTATTTT.

V usage is TRBV29-1 and J usage is TRBJ2-5, with TRBD2 as a possible D gene (6 bases). This CDR3 has 13 residues. Germline values: CDR1 SQVTM, CDR2 ANQGSEA. With 4 bases removed from V and 3 bases from J, the gap between germline ends came to 12 bases. CDR3 sequence (DNA): TGCAGCGTTGCCCGGGACTCAGAAGAGACCCAGTACTTC. The encoded protein is CSVARDSEETQYF. The full variable domain, completed using reference TRBV29-1 and TRBJ2-5, is SAVISQKPSRDICQRGTSLTIQCQVDSQVTMMFWYRQQPGQSLTLIATANQGSEATYESGFVIDKFPISRPNLTFSTLTVSNMSPEDSSIYLCSVARDSEETQYFGPGTRLLVL.

CDR3 bases: TGTGCCAGCAGCTTACGGGGGGGGGCCAACGTCCTGACTTTC. Translation gives CASSLRGGANVLTF. V usage is TRBV27 and J usage is TRBJ2-6; D may be TRBD2 (6 bases). Trimming took off 6 bases at V and 4 bases at J, with 10 bases between the two ends. The length of the CDR3 is 14 residues. In germline, CDR1 is MNHEY, CDR2 SMNVEV (reference sequence). The whole variable domain, remainder taken from reference TRBV27 and TRBJ2-6, is EAQVTQNPRYLITVTGKKLTVTCSQNMNHEYMSWYRQDPGLGLRQIYYSMNVEVTDKGDVPEGYKVSRKEKRNFPLILESPSPNQTSLYFCASSLRGGANVLTFGAGSRLTVL.

V and J are TRBV5-1 and TRBJ1-1; weak D call: TRBD1 (5 bases). This CDR3 spans 15 amino acids. Trimming stripped 4 bases from V and 8 bases from J, with 21 bases between. Germline CDR1 SGHRS, CDR2 YFSETQ. The CDR3 loop is CASSPGGVIISEAFF. Here the CDR3 DNA reads TGCGCCAGCAGCCCCGGGGGGGTGATAATTTCGGAAGCTTTCTTT.

A single count supports this clone. This chain joins TRBV7-2 and TRBJ1-5; D remains unclear. The CDR3 spans 15 residues. The germline CDR1 and CDR2 sequences are SGHTA and FQGNSA. Trimming removed 5 bases from V and 1 base from J, with 12 bases in between. In DNA, the CDR3 is TGTGCCAGCAGCGGAAACTACAAAAGCAATCAGCCCCAGCATTTT. Encoded protein: CASSGNYKSNQPQHF.